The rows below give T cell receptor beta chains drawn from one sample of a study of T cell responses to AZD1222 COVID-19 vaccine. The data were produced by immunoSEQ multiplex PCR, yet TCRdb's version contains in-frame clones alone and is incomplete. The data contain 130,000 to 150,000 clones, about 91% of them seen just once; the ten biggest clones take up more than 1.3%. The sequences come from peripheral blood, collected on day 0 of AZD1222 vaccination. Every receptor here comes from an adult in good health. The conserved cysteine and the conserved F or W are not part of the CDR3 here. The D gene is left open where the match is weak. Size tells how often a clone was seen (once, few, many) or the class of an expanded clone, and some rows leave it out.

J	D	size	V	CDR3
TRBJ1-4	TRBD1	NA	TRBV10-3	AISERWATGGDEKLF
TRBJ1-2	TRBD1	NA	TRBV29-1	SSGTGGLGYT
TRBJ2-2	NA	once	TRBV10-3	AISDTGIFGELF
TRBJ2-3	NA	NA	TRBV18	ASSLLADTQY
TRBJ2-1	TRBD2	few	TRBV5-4	ASSLELAGIHEQF
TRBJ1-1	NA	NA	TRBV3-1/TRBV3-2	ADRKGGHTGAF
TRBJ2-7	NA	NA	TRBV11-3	ASTVGGGFAYEQY
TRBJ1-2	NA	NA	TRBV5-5	ASSWERDYGYT
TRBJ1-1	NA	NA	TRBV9	ASQRGVGNTEAF
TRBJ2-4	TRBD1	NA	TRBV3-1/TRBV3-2	ASSQEDRDPWRAKNIQY
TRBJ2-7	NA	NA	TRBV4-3	ASSQDSNRDYEQY
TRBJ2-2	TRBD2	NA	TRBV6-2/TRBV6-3	ASSTLGLAGVNTGELF
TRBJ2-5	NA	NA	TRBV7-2	ASSLRWGSQETQY
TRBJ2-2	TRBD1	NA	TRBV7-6	ASSPITGGAGELF
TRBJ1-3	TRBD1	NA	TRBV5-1	ASSPRTGDSSGNTIY
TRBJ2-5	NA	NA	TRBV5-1	ASSLEARGTQY
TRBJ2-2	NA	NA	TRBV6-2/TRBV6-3	ASSPPKGFVGELF